One and the same sample provided the 4 T cell receptor beta chains below, sequenced in a study of neoadjuvant anti-PD-1 for oral cavity cancer. Produced via immunoSEQ multiplex PCR; TCRdb's table is partial and in-frame only. The repertoire has fewer than 20,000 clones, around 76% of them found once; the top ten carry approximately 3%. This specimen consisted of PBMCs, obtained before nivolumab (anti-PD-1) treatment. The receptor set was obtained from a person aged 35 to 85 with oral cavity squamous cell carcinoma.

This clone has only a few counts. The V and J genes are TRBV28 and TRBJ1-3, with D possibly being TRBD1 (5 bases). Trimming pared 6 bases from V and 4 bases from J, leaving 13 bases between. The CDR3 is 14 residues long. The germline gives CDR1 MDHEN, CDR2 SYDVKM. The CDR3 DNA sequence: TGTGCCAGCAGAACTCAGGGTGCCGGAAACACCATATATTTT. Its protein product is CASRTQGAGNTIYF.

This clone was seen a few times. This rearrangement joins TRBV6-5 to TRBJ2-5; 8 bases are a match to TRBD1. Germline loops: CDR1 MNHEY, CDR2 SVGAGI. This CDR3 comprises 15 residues. J lost 0 bases, V lost 5 bases, and 5 bases had no gene match. The CDR3 spells CASSPRTGYQETQYF. The CDR3 DNA reads TGTGCCAGCAGTCCTAGGACAGGGTACCAAGAGACCCAGTACTTC.

This clone was counted between two and nine times. The genes are TRBV6-1 and TRBJ2-3, with D perhaps matching TRBD1 (5 bases). The CDR3 has 15 residues. In germline, CDR1 is MNHNS, CDR2 SASEGT. Between the trimmed V and J ends, which lost 5 bases and 4 bases, there was a span of 16 bases. The CDR3 protein is CASSLRALGADTQYF. CDR3 DNA: TGTGCCAGCAGTCTTCGGGCTTTAGGGGCAGATACGCAGTATTTT.

This clone has only a few counts. The chain joins TRBV23-1 to TRBJ2-2; the D gene could be TRBD1 or TRBD2 (6 bases each). TRBV23-1 is filed as an ORF, its function uncertain. The CDR3 totals 13 residues. V lost 4 bases and J lost 6, with 9 bases in between. CDR3 protein: CASSRRGAGELFF. The CDR3 DNA is TGCGCCAGCAGTCGGAGGGGGGCCGGGGAGCTGTTTTTT.